The 25 T cell receptor beta chains given below trace back to one sample, sequenced in a study of radiotherapy plus CTLA-4 blockade in lung cancer. The table came from immunoSEQ multiplex PCR; TCRdb's copy has only in-frame clones and leaves some out. The sample contains 85,000 to 120,000 clones, more than 75% of which appear only once. This material consisted of peripheral blood, taken from a patient treated with radiotherapy plus ipilimumab. Receptor source: a human donor with non-small cell lung cancer that progressed on radiotherapy plus ipilimumab. Some clones in this sample may be carry-over from other donors' samples.

The chain carries TRBV5-1 and TRBJ2-7; D is unclear. V was clipped by 1 base and J by 2 bases, with 4 bases between them. Germline CDR1 and CDR2: SGHRS and YFSETQ. The CDR3 loop spans 12 amino acids. The CDR3 region has the DNA TGCGCCAGCAGCTTGCGCCCCTACGAGCAGTACTTC. Its translation is CASSLRPYEQYF.

The chain has TRBV11-3 and TRBJ2-1; no clear D. The CDR3 contains 15 residues. Trimming cost V 8 bases and J 0 bases, with 14 bases left between them. The germline CDR1 and CDR2 sequences are SGHNT and YENEEA. The CDR3 DNA is TGTGCCAGCGGGAACGGCACGAGCTCCTACAATGAGCAGTTCTTC. Its protein is CASGNGTSSYNEQFF.

This clone was recorded once. The chain combines TRBV5-1 with TRBJ2-5, with D perhaps TRBD1 (6 bases). Germline CDR1 reads SGHRS; CDR2 reads YFSETQ. The CDR3 is 13 residues long. V lost 1 base, J lost 5 bases, and 9 bases lay in between. The CDR3 protein is CASSLNQGETQYF. Here the CDR3 DNA reads TGCGCCAGCAGCTTGAATCAGGGGGAGACCCAGTACTTC.

The chain carries TRBV7-6 and TRBJ2-3, with D hard to call. The CDR3 length is 15 residues. Germline CDR1 is SGHVS and CDR2 is FNYEAQ. V was shortened by 4 bases and J by 6 bases, with 17 bases between the two germline ends. The CDR3: CASSSTDLTTDTQYF. Here the CDR3 DNA reads TGTGCCAGCAGCTCGACGGACCTCACCACGGATACGCAGTATTTT.

The chain is built from TRBV5-5 and TRBJ1-5; no definite D call. The CDR3 loop spans 13 amino acids. Per germline, CDR1 SGHKS and CDR2 YYEKEE (reference sequence). The V end lost 0 bases, the J end lost 3 bases, and 4 bases lay between the germline ends. The chain's CDR3 is CASSLDNNQPQHF. The CDR3 DNA follows: TGTGCCAGCAGCTTGGACAACAATCAGCCCCAGCATTTT.

This clone was seen more than once but under ten times. This rearrangement joins TRBV10-1 to TRBJ2-4; D not resolved. V lost 3 bases, J lost 0 bases, and 12 bases lay in between. CDR3 length: 16 amino acids. Germline CDR1 is WNHNN and CDR2 is SYGVQD (reference sequence). CDR3 nucleotides: TGCGCCAGCAGTGACCCTGATATCCTAGCCAAAAACATTCAGTACTTC. Its translation is CASSDPDILAKNIQYF.

The V and J genes are TRBV5-8 and TRBJ2-7, with D hard to call. The germline V and J ends were trimmed by 0 bases and 1 base, with 5 bases remaining between them. This CDR3 comprises 13 residues. The germline V gene encodes CDR1 SGHTS and CDR2 YDEGEE. CDR3 loop: CASSLVQSYEQYF. The CDR3 DNA follows: TGTGCCAGCAGCTTGGTACAGTCCTACGAGCAGTACTTC.

Comment on this clone: Different DNA sequences within this sample yield the same CDR3. The chain recombines TRBV9 with TRBJ1-2; a weak D match, TRBD1 (6 bases). The CDR3 spans 15 residues. Trimming pared 0 bases from V and 5 bases from J, leaving 14 bases between. From germline, CDR1 is SGDLS and CDR2 YYNGEE. CDR3 sequence (DNA): TGTGCCAGCAGCGTAGATACAGGGCTGGGATATGGCTACACCTTC. Translation gives CASSVDTGLGYGYTF.

V is TRBV28 and J is TRBJ1-5; D gene uncertain. The CDR3 is 17 residues long. The germline V and J ends were trimmed by 4 bases and 0 bases, with 16 bases remaining between them. Germline V lookup: CDR1 MDHEN, CDR2 SYDVKM. The CDR3 nucleotides are TGTGCCAGCAGTTCGCGGGGAACAATCTATAGCAATCAGCCCCAGCATTTT. Amino acid sequence: CASSSRGTIYSNQPQHF.

J is TRBJ2-5 and V is TRBV13; D gene ambiguous. The germline V and J ends were trimmed by 5 bases and 5 bases, with 12 bases remaining between them. Germline assignment: CDR1 PRHDT and CDR2 FYEKMQ (reference sequence). The CDR3 is made up of 13 amino acids. CDR3 bases: TGTGCCAGCAGCCCCGGCCTTGGGGAGACCCAGTACTTC. It codes for CASSPGLGETQYF.

For the CDR3, the DNA is TGCGCCAGCAGCCCCGGGACAGGGAAGGAAAAACTGTTTTTT. This encodes CASSPGTGKEKLFF. This chain connects TRBV4-1 to TRBJ1-4; 9 positions agree with TRBD1. This CDR3 is 14 amino acids long. In germline, CDR1 is MGHRA, CDR2 YSYEKL. J gave up 8 bases and V 4 bases, and 5 bases lay outside the gene matches.

The V gene is TRBV5-1, the J gene TRBJ2-1; 9 nucleotides agree with TRBD2. V dropped 5 bases and J dropped 8; count of bases not matched to a gene: 5. This CDR3 contains 13 residues. Germline assignment: CDR1 SGHRS and CDR2 YFSETQ. The CDR3 loop is CASRSRLADEQFF. The CDR3 DNA sequence: TGCGCCAGCAGATCGAGACTAGCGGATGAGCAGTTCTTC.

This clone came up once. V is TRBV4-3 and J is TRBJ2-1, with 9 bases lining up with TRBD2. With V trimmed by 0 bases and J by 6 bases, 3 bases remained unmatched. The CDR3 runs to 15 residues. Germline CDR1 LGHNA, CDR2 YSLEER. This CDR3 reads CASSQDRRGGNEQFF. In DNA form, the CDR3 reads TGCGCCAGCAGCCAAGATAGGCGGGGGGGCAATGAGCAGTTCTTC.

V and J are TRBV6-6 and TRBJ1-1, with a tentative D call TRBD1 (6 bases). The CDR3 has 13 amino acids. V lost 2 bases and J lost 10, with 14 bases in between. From germline, CDR1 is MNHNY and CDR2 SVGAGI (reference sequence). The CDR3 region has the DNA TGTGCCAGCAGTTACACGGGGGGCGGGGGAGCTTTCTTT. Amino acids: CASSYTGGGGAFF.

The chain recombines TRBV9 with TRBJ2-2; D unclear. This CDR3 region has 14 residues. CDR1 SGDLS and CDR2 YYNGEE come from the germline V gene. The V end was cut by 4 bases, the J end by 4 bases, with 11 bases between. The CDR3 sequence: CASSPRGSTGELFF. Written as DNA, the CDR3 is TGTGCCAGCAGCCCCCGCGGCAGCACCGGGGAGCTGTTTTTT. Drawing the rest from reference TRBV9 and TRBJ2-2, the complete variable domain is DSGVTQTPKHLITATGQRVTLRCSPRSGDLSVYWYQQSLDQGLQFLIQYYNGEERAKGNILERFSAQQFPDLHSELNLSSLELGDSALYFCASSPRGSTGELFFGEGSRLTVL.

The chain has TRBV2 and TRBJ2-5; D unresolved. The V end was cut by 3 bases, the J end by 5 bases, with 4 bases between. Germline V gene data show CDR1 as SNHLY and CDR2 as FYNNEI. This CDR3 has 11 residues. The CDR3 here is CASSERETQYF. Here the CDR3 DNA reads TGTGCCAGCAGTGAGAGGGAGACCCAGTACTTC.

The chain combines TRBV19 with TRBJ1-4, with 9 bases aligning to TRBD1. The CDR3 is made up of 14 amino acids. Germline V gives CDR1 LNHDA, CDR2 SQIVND (reference sequence). V was clipped by 3 bases and J by 10 bases; unmatched bases: 6. The CDR3 region has the DNA TGTGCCAGTAGTATGACGGGACAGGGAAGAAAACTGTTTTTT. It specifies CASSMTGQGRKLFF.

With respect to this clone: This sample also contains other DNA sequences that code for the same CDR3. This rearrangement joins TRBV7-3 to TRBJ2-5; unclear D gene. This CDR3 region has 13 residues. The V and J ends lost 2 bases and 1 base respectively, with 5 bases between them. Germline assignment: CDR1 SGHTA and CDR2 FQGTGA. This CDR3 reads CASSLSLQETQYF. Here the CDR3 DNA reads TGTGCCAGCAGCTTATCCCTCCAAGAGACCCAGTACTTC.

The V call is TRBV4-3, the J call TRBJ2-3; tentatively, D is TRBD2 (6 bases). CDR3 length: 15 amino acids. Trimming took off 3 bases at V and 4 bases at J, with 14 bases between the two ends. Germline V gene lookup returns CDR1 LGHNA and CDR2 YSLEER. The CDR3 region has the DNA TGCGCCAGCAGCCAGGGACTGGGTGGGGCAGATACGCAGTATTTT. Translation: CASSQGLGGADTQYF.

The rearrangement links TRBV6-6 to TRBJ2-2; possible D gene TRBD2, 5 bases. This CDR3 contains 14 residues. Deletions cut 6 bases from V and 7 bases from J, with 15 bases between. In germline, CDR1 is MNHNY, CDR2 SVGAGI (reference sequence). The DNA for the CDR3 is TGTGCCAGCAGGATTGGACTGACCCGCGGGGAGCTGTTTTTT. Residues: CASRIGLTRGELFF.

The chain carries TRBV5-1 and TRBJ2-3, with 14 positions matching TRBD2. V lost 0 bases to trimming and J lost 2 bases; unmatched junction nucleotides: 5. The CDR3 loop spans 18 amino acids. CDR1 and CDR2 (germline): SGHRS, YFSETQ. The CDR3 is CASSLVGLAGEVTDTQYF. The CDR3 region has the DNA TGCGCCAGCAGCTTGGTGGGACTAGCGGGGGAGGTCACAGATACGCAGTATTTT.

This chain joins TRBV5-1 and TRBJ2-1; D might be TRBD1 (6 bases). Looked up from germline, CDR1 is SGHRS and CDR2 is YFSETQ. The V and J ends lost 4 bases and 0 bases respectively, with 11 bases between them. This CDR3 region has 15 residues. The CDR3 DNA is TGCGCCAGCAGCACAGGACAGAGCTCCTACAATGAGCAGTTCTTC. Translated, it gives CASSTGQSSYNEQFF.

CDR3 in amino acids: CASSRDRVQGYTF. The CDR3 DNA follows: TGCGCCAGCAGCCGAGACAGAGTACAGGGCTACACCTTC. The chain links TRBV5-1 to TRBJ1-2; D perhaps matches TRBD1 (5 bases). V lost 4 bases and J lost 8, with 15 bases in between. This CDR3 comprises 13 residues. CDR1 SGHRS and CDR2 YFSETQ come from the germline V gene.

The J gene is TRBJ2-7, the V gene TRBV5-1; the D gene could be TRBD1 or TRBD2 (5 bases each). In germline, CDR1 is SGHRS, CDR2 YFSETQ. Trimming took 6 bases from V and 3 from J, leaving 16 bases between them. The CDR3 is 14 amino acids. The CDR3 DNA reads TGCGCCAGCAACCCCGGGACGGCCAGCTACGAGCAGTACTTC. Amino acid sequence: CASNPGTASYEQYF.

This clone was seen only once. V and J are TRBV7-3 and TRBJ2-5; D gene uncertain. V was clipped by 3 bases and J by 4 bases, with 9 bases between them. CDR1 and CDR2 (germline): SGHTA, FQGTGA. The CDR3 loop spans 13 amino acids. CDR3 coding DNA: TGTGCCAGCAGCTTTGGTCTAGGAGAGACCCAGTACTTC. Its translation: CASSFGLGETQYF. The variable domain in full, completed from reference TRBV7-3 and TRBJ2-5, reads GAGVSQTPSNKVTEKGKYVELRCDPISGHTALYWYRQSLGQGPEFLIYFQGTGAADDSGLPNDRFFAVRPEGSVSTLKIQRTERGDSAVYLCASSFGLGETQYFGPGTRLLVL.